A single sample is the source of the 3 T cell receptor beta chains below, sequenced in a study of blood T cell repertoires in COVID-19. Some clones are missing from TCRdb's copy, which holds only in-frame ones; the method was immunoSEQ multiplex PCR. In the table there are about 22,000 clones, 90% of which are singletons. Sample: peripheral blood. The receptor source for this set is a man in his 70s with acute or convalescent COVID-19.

The CDR3 nucleotides read TGCGCCAGCAGTCCTGGACAGGGCGCCTCCTACGAGCAGTACTTC. It translates to CASSPGQGASYEQYF. This chain uses TRBV5-1 with TRBJ2-7; 8 positions agree with TRBD1. Germline V gives CDR1 SGHRS, CDR2 YFSETQ. The CDR3 length is 15 residues. V shed 5 bases, J shed 0 bases, and the junction held 7 bases outside the gene matches.

CDR3 loop: CASSLSIRERAFF. The CDR3 nucleotides are TGTGCCAGCAGTTTATCGATTAGGGAGAGGGCTTTCTTT. The chain couples TRBV27 to TRBJ1-1; no firm D call. The V gene lost 0 bases and the J gene lost 11 bases, with 13 bases spanning the gap. This CDR3 has 13 amino acids. The germline CDR1 and CDR2 sequences are MNHEY and SMNVEV (reference sequence).

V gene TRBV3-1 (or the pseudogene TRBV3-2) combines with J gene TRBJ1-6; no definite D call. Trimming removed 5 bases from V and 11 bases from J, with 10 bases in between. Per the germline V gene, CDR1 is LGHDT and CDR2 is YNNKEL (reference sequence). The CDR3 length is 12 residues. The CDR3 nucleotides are TGTGCCAGCAGCTCGGTCCCTCCACCCCTCCACTTT. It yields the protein CASSSVPPPLHF.